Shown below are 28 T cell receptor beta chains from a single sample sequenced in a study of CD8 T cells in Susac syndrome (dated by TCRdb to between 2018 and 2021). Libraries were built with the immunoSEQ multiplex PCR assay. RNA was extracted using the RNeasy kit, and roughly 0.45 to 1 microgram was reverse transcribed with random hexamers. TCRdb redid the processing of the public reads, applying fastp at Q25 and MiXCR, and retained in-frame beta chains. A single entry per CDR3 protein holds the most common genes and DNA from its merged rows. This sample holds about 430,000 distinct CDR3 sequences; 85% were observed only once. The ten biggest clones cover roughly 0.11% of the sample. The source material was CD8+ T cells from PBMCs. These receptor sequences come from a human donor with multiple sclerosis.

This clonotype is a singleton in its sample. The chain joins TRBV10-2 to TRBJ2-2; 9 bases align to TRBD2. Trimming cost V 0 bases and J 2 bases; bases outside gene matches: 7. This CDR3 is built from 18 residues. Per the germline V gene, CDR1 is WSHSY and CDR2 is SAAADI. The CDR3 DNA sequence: TGCGCCAGCAGTGAGTCGGGTAGCGGGAGTATTAACACCGGGGAGCTGTTTTTT. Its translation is CASSESGSGSINTGELFF.

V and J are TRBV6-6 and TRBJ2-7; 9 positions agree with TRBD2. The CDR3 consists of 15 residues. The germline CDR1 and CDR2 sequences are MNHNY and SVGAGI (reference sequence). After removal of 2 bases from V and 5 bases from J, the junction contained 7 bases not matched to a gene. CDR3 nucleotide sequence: TGTGCCAGCAGTTACGTTTGGCGGGAGGGGAACGAGCAGTACTTC. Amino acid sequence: CASSYVWREGNEQYF.

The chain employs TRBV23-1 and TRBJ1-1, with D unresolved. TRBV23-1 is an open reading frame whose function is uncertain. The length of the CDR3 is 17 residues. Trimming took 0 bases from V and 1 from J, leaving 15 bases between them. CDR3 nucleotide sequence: TGCGCCAGCAGTCAATCCCCTATTGTTGCAGAGAACACTGAAGCTTTCTTT. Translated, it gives CASSQSPIVAENTEAFF.

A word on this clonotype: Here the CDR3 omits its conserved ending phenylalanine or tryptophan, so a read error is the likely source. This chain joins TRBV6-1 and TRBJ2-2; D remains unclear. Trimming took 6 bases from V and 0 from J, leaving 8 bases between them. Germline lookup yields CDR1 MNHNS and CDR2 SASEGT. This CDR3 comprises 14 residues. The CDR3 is CASSPLANTGELFS. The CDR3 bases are TGTGCCAGCAGCCCACTGGCGAACACCGGGGAGCTGTTTTCT.

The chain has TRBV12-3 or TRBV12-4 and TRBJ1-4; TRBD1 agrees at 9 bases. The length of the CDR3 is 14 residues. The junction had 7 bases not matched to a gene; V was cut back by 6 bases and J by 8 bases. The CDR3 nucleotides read TGTGCCAGCAGAGAGACAGGGGGTCGAGAAAAACTGTTTTTT. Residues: CASRETGGREKLFF.

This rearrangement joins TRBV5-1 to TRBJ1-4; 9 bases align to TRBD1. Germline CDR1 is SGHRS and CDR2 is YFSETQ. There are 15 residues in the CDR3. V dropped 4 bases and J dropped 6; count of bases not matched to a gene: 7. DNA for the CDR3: TGCGCCAGCAGCCCGGGACAGGGTATCGATGAAAAACTGTTTTTT. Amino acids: CASSPGQGIDEKLFF.

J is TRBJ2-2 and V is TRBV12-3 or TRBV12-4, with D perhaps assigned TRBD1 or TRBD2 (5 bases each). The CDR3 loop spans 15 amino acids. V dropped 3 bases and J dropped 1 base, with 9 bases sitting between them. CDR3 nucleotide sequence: TGTGCCAGCAGTTTTGTGGGGGAGAACACCGGGGAGCTGTTTTTT. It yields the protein CASSFVGENTGELFF.

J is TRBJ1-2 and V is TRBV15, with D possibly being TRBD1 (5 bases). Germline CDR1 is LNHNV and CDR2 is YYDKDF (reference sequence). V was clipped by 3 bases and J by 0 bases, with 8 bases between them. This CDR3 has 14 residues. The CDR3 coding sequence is TGTGCCACCAGCAGGACGACAGCTAACTATGGCTACACCTTC. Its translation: CATSRTTANYGYTF.

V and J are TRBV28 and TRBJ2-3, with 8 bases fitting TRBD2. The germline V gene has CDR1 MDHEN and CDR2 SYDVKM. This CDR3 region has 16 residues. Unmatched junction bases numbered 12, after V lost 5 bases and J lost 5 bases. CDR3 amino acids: CASSPLLTSVRDTQYF. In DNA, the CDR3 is TGTGCCAGCAGTCCCCTCCTGACTAGCGTAAGAGATACGCAGTATTTT.

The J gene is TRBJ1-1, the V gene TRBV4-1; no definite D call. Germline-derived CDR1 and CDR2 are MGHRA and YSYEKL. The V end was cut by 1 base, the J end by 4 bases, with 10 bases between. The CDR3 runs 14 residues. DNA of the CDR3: TGCGCCAGCAGCCAAGCGGATGGTTCCACTGAAGCTTTCTTT. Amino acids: CASSQADGSTEAFF.

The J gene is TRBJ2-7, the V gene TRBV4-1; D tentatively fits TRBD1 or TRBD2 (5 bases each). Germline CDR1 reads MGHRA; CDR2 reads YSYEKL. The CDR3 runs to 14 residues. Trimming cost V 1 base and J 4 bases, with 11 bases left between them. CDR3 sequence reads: CASSQVEGRYEQYF. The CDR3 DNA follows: TGCGCCAGCAGCCAAGTTGAGGGACGATACGAGCAGTACTTC.

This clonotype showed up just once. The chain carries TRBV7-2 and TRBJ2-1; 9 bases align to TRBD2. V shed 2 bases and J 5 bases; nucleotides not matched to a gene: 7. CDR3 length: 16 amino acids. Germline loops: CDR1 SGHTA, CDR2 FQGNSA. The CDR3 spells CASSLLSGRFDNEQFF. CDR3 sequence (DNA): TGTGCCAGCAGCTTACTTAGCGGGAGATTTGACAATGAGCAGTTCTTC.

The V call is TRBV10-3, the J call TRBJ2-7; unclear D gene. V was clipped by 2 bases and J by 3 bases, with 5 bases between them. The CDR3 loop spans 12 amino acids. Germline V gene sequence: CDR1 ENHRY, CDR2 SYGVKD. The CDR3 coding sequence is TGTGCCATCAGTGAGACGGGCTACGAGCAGTACTTC. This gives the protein CAISETGYEQYF.

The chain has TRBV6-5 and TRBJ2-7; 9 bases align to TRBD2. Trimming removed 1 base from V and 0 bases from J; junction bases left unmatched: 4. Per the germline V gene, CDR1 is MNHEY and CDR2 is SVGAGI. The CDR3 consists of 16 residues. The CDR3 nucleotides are TGTGCCAGCAGTTACTTTGGCGGGGGGGGCTCCTACGAGCAGTACTTC. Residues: CASSYFGGGGSYEQYF.

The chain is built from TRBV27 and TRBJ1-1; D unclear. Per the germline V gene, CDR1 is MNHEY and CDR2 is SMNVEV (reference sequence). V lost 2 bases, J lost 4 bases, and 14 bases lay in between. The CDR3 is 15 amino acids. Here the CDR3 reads CASSLSADYVTEAFF. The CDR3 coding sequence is TGTGCCAGCAGTTTAAGCGCAGATTATGTCACTGAAGCTTTCTTT.

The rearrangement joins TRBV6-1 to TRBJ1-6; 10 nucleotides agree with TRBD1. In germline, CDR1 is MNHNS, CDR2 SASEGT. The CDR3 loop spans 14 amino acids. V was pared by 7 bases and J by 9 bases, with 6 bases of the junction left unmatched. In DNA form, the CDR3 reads TGTGCCAGCACCGGGACAGGGGAACCTTCACCCCTCCACTTT. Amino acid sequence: CASTGTGEPSPLHF.

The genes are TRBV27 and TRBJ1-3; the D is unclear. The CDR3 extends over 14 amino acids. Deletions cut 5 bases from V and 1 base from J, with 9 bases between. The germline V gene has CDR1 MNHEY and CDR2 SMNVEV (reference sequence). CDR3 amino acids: CASSPTPSGNTIYF. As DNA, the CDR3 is TGTGCCAGCAGTCCGACACCTTCTGGAAACACCATATATTTT.

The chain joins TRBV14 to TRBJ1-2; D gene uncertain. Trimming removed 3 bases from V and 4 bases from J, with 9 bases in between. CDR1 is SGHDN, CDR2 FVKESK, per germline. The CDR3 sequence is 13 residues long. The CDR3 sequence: CASSHGRTYGYTF. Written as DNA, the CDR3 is TGTGCCAGCAGCCACGGACGGACCTATGGCTACACCTTC. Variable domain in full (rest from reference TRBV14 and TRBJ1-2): EAGVTQFPSHSVIEKGQTVTLRCDPISGHDNLYWYRRVMGKEIKFLLHFVKESKQDESGMPNNRFLAERTGGTYSTLKVQPAELEDSGVYFCASSHGRTYGYTFGSGTRLTVV.

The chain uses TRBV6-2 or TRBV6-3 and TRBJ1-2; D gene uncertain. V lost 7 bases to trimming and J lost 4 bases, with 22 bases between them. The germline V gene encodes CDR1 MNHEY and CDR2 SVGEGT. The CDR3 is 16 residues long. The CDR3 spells CASTRPPDRVGYGYTF. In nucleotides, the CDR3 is TGTGCCAGCACCCGTCCTCCCGATCGCGTGGGCTATGGCTACACCTTC.

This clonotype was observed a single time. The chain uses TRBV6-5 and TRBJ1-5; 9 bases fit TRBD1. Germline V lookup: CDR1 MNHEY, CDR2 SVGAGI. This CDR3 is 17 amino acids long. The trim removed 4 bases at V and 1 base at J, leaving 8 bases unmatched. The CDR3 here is CASSSLQGAESNQPQHF. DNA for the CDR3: TGTGCCAGCAGTTCGTTACAGGGGGCTGAGAGCAATCAGCCCCAGCATTTT.

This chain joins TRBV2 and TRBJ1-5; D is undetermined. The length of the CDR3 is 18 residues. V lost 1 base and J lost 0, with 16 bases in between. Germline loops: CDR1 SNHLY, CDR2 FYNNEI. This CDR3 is CASSEGLGSGYSNQPQHF. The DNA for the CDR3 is TGTGCCAGCAGTGAAGGCCTCGGGTCGGGCTATAGCAATCAGCCCCAGCATTTT. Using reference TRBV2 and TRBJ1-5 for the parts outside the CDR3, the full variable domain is EPEVTQTPSHQVTQMGQEVILRCVPISNHLYFYWYRQILGQKVEFLVSFYNNEISEKSEIFDDQFSVERPDGSNFTLKIRSTKLEDSAMYFCASSEGLGSGYSNQPQHFGDGTRLSIL.

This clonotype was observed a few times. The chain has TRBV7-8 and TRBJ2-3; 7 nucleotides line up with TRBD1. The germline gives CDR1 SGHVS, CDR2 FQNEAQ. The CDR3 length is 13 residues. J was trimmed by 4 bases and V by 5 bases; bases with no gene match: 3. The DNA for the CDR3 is TGTGCCAGCAGCGCTGACAGGGCAGATACGCAGTATTTT. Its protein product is CASSADRADTQYF.

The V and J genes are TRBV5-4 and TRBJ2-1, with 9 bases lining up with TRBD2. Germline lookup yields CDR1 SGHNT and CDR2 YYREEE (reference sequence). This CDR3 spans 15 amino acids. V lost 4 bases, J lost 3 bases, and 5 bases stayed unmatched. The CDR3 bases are TGTGCCAGCAGCGAGCGGGAGGCAGGCTACAATGAGCAGTTCTTC. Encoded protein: CASSEREAGYNEQFF.

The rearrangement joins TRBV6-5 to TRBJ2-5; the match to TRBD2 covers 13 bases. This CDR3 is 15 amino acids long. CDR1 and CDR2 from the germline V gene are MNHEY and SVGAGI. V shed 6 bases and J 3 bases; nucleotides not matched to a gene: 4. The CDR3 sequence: CASSILAGGKETQYF. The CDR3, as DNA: TGTGCCAGCAGCATACTAGCGGGAGGGAAAGAGACCCAGTACTTC.

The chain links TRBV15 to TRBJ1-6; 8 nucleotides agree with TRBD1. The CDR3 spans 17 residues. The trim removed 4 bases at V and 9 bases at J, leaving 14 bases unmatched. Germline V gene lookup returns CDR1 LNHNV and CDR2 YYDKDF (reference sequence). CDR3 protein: CATSTKEWTGNFSPLHF. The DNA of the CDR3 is TGTGCCACCAGCACAAAGGAATGGACAGGGAACTTTTCACCCCTCCACTTT.

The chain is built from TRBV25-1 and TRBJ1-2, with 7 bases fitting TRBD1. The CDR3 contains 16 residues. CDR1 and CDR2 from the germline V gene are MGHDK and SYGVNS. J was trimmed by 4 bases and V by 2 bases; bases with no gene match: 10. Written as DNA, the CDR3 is TGTGCCAGCAGTGAACGCTGGGCAGGGGACAGCTATGGCTACACCTTC. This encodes CASSERWAGDSYGYTF.

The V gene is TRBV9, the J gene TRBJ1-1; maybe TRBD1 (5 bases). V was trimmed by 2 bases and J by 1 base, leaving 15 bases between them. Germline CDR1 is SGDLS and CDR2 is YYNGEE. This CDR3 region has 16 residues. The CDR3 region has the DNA TGTGCCAGCAGCGTCCTCGGAGGGGCGTCGAACACTGAAGCTTTCTTT. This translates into CASSVLGGASNTEAFF.

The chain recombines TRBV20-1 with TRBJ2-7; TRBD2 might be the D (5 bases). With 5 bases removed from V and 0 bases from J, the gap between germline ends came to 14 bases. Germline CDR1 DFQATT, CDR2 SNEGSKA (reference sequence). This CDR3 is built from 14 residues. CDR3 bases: TGCAGTGCTGAGGACTTTAAGGGCTCCTACGAGCAGTACTTC. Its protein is CSAEDFKGSYEQYF.